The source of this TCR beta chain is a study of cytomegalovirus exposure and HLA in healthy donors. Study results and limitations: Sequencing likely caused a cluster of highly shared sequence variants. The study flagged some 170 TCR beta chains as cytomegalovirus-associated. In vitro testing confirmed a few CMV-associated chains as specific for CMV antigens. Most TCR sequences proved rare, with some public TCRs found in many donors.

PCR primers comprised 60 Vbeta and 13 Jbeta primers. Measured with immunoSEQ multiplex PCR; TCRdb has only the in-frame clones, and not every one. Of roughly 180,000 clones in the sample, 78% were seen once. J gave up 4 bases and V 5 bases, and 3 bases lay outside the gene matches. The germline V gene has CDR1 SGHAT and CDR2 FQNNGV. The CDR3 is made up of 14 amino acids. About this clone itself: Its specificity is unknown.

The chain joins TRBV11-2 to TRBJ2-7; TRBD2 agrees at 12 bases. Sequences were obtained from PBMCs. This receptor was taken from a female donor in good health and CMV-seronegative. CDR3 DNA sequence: TGTGCCAGCAGCCTGGGACTAGCGGGTTACGAGCAGTACTTC. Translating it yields CASSLGLAGYEQYF.